The subject of this entry is one TCR beta chain. In TCRdb, the RT-PCR reads were re-called with MiXCR into one record per CDR3 protein. The sample lists approximately 140,000 distinct CDR3 sequences, roughly 35% occurring once. The sample originates from a study of patients and donors after allogeneic stem cell transplantation. The specimen was blood, either unsorted or a sorted T cell fraction (not recorded which). The clonotype comes from a human donor who was either an allogeneic HSCT recipient or a stem cell or donor lymphocyte infusion donor (not recorded which). It is not recorded whose cells these are; they may come from a transplant donor.

The CDR3 reads CASTTGGTSTDTQYF. The CDR3 nucleotides read TGTGCCAGCACCACGGGCGGGACTAGCACAGATACGCAGTATTTT. This chain uses TRBV7-2 with TRBJ2-3; a possible D gene is TRBD2 (6 bases). Trimming stripped 7 bases from V and 0 bases from J, with 14 bases between. The CDR3 spans 15 residues. Germline V lookup: CDR1 SGHTA, CDR2 FQGNSA.